The 7 T cell receptor beta chains below come from one sample, sequenced in a study of regulatory T cells in long-lasting Graves disease (dated by TCRdb to about 2021). Library preparation was by multiplex PCR. For sequencing, an Illumina HiSeq 4000 was employed. CDR3 regions were amplified by Arm-PCR with iRepertoire HTBI primers to construct TCR beta libraries. TCRdb reprocessed the public reads (quality trimming at Q25 with fastp, clone calling with MiXCR) and kept in-frame beta chains. Every distinct CDR3 protein forms one entry, paired with its most common genes and DNA. The sample contains around 400,000 distinct CDR3 sequences, 15% to 18% of them found a single time. The ten largest make up 22% of the sample. Sample time point, as interpreted from the label and publication: newly diagnosed GD, antithyroid drugs for less than 3 months. RNA was extracted from PBMCs in TRIzol for both TCR sequencing and RNA sequencing.

The starting material was peripheral blood mononuclear cells (PBMCs), obtained at new diagnosis, from a patient treated with antithyroid drugs. The receptors stem from a female donor with Graves disease.

Details on this clonotype: One end of the junction does not line up with germline, which may come from a read error. The J gene is TRBJ2-3, the V gene TRBV9; 9 bases are a match to TRBD1. The CDR3 extends over 16 amino acids. The germline gives CDR1 SGDLS, CDR2 YYNGEE. For the CDR3, the DNA is TGTGCCGGCAGCGTACGAACAGGGGGCGCGGCAGATACGCAGTATTTT. This sequence encodes CAGSVRTGGAADTQYF.

This clonotype came up many times. The chain combines TRBV20-1 with TRBJ2-3, with 8 bases identical to TRBD1. The V and J ends lost 8 bases and 1 base, in that order; junction bases with no gene match: 8. There are 14 residues in the CDR3. CDR1 is DFQATT and CDR2 is SNEGSKA in the germline V gene (reference sequence). CDR3 sequence: CSTVGGQGTDTQYF. For the CDR3, the DNA is TGCAGTACCGTGGGGGGACAGGGCACAGATACGCAGTATTTT.

This clonotype was counted at least ten times. The rearrangement links TRBV12-3 or TRBV12-4 to TRBJ1-5; D is undetermined. The CDR3 sequence is 13 residues long. Trimming removed 8 bases at V and 10 bases at J, with 18 bases between. This CDR3 is CASRGGSLEPQHF. The CDR3 nucleotides read TGTGCCAGCCGAGGAGGGAGTTTGGAACCCCAGCATTTT.

Ten or more counts support this clonotype. In DNA, the CDR3 is TGTGCCAGCAGCCCGTCACGCCCCGAGCAGTTCTTC. Protein product: CASSPSRPEQFF. The gene calls are TRBV12-3 or TRBV12-4 and TRBJ2-1; D not certain. The V end was cut by 6 bases, the J end by 10 bases, with 13 bases between. The CDR3 extends over 12 amino acids.

This clonotype was counted many times. V and J are TRBV10-3 and TRBJ1-2, with TRBD1 identical over 8 bases. The CDR3 has 14 residues. V lost 4 bases to trimming and J lost 2 bases; unmatched junction nucleotides: 3. Germline-derived CDR1 and CDR2 are ENHRY and SYGVKD. CDR3 DNA: TGTGCCATCAGTGCTGGACAGGGAAACTATGGCTACACCTTC. Amino acids: CAISAGQGNYGYTF.

This clonotype appeared many times. The gene calls are TRBV6-1 and TRBJ2-1; 9 nucleotides line up with TRBD2. After removal of 7 bases from V and 3 bases from J, the junction contained 7 bases not matched to a gene. This CDR3 is built from 15 residues. Germline CDR1 is MNHNS and CDR2 is SASEGT. This chain's CDR3 is CASTAGGPIYNEQFF. The CDR3 nucleotides read TGTGCCAGCACTGCGGGGGGGCCGATCTACAATGAGCAGTTCTTC.

This clonotype turned up a few times. The V and J genes are TRBV5-6 and TRBJ2-2; unclear D gene. V gave up 7 bases and J gave up 6 bases, with 19 bases separating them. Germline CDR1 SGHDT, CDR2 YYEEEE. The CDR3 has 15 amino acids. Here the CDR3 DNA reads TGTGCCAGCTCGGTCCCCGAGGCTTCCTCCGGGGAGCTGTTTTTT. It is translated as CASSVPEASSGELFF.